A single sample gave rise to the 4 T cell receptor beta chains below, sequenced in a study of T-cell memory formation after mild COVID-19 (dated by TCRdb to the early 2020s). Library method: 5' RACE. Reads for this sample came from an Illumina NovaSeq 6000. TCRdb reworked the public reads: Q25 trimming with fastp, MiXCR clone assembly, productive beta chains retained. Every distinct CDR3 protein forms one entry, paired with its most common genes and DNA. In this sample the table shows roughly 500,000 distinct CDR3 sequences, about a fifth of which occur a single time. Together, the top ten hold approximately 13% of the sample. Sample: PBMCs or a T cell subset sorted from them (not recorded which). The origin of the receptors is an adult woman who had mild COVID-19 (a few samples of this study predate the infection). The sample titles of this study are shuffled in the database, so cell type and time point are left out; the donor was told from shared clones.

This clonotype appeared a few times. The V and J genes are TRBV4-2 and TRBJ1-1; 8 bases agree with TRBD1. Germline CDR1 LGHNA, CDR2 YNFKEQ. V lost 4 bases and J lost 8; bases outside the gene matches: 6. This CDR3 spans 13 amino acids. The DNA for the CDR3 is TGTGCCAGCAGCCGAACGGACAGGGCCGAAGCTTTCTTT. This gives the protein CASSRTDRAEAFF.

This clonotype has a handful of counts. The V call is TRBV7-9, the J call TRBJ2-3; D unresolved. With 2 bases removed from V and 2 bases from J, the gap between germline ends came to 8 bases. This CDR3 is 14 amino acids long. Germline assignment: CDR1 SEHNR and CDR2 FQNEAQ (reference sequence). This CDR3 reads CASSLFRDTDTQYF. The CDR3 coding sequence is TGTGCCAGCAGCTTATTCCGAGACACAGATACGCAGTATTTT. Drawing the rest from reference TRBV7-9 and TRBJ2-3, the complete variable domain is DTGVSQNPRHKITKRGQNVTFRCDPISEHNRLYWYRQTLGQGPEFLTYFQNEAQLEKSRLLSDRFSAERPKGSFSTLEIQRTEQGDSAMYLCASSLFRDTDTQYFGPGTRLTVL.

This sequence joins TRBV11-2 and TRBJ1-1; D uncertain. V shed 0 bases and J shed 0 bases, with 8 bases lying between them. Germline loops: CDR1 SGHAT, CDR2 FQNNGV. The CDR3 spans 15 residues. This CDR3 reads CASSLERQMNTEAFF. The CDR3 DNA follows: TGTGCCAGCAGCTTAGAGCGTCAGATGAACACTGAAGCTTTCTTT.

The rearrangement joins TRBV29-1 to TRBJ2-7; 11 positions agree with TRBD1. Germline assignment: CDR1 SQVTM and CDR2 ANQGSEA. The CDR3 length is 14 residues. Trimming took 2 bases from V and 4 from J; bases not matched to a gene: 4. The CDR3 nucleotides read TGCAGCGTTGAACTCCGGGACAGGGGGTACGAGCAGTACTTC. Protein: CSVELRDRGYEQYF.